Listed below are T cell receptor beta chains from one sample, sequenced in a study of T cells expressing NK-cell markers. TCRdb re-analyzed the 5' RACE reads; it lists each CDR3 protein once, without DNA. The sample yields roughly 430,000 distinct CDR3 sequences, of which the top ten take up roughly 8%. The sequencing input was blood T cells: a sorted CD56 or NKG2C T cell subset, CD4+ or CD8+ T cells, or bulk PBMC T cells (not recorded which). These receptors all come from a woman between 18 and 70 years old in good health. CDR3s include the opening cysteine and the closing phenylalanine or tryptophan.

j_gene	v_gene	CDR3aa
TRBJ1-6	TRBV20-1	CSAYPSAGFNSPLHF
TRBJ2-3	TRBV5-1	CASRVHPSTDTQYF
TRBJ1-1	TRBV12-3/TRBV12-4	CASSLAPDTREAFF
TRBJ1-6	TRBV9	CASSVVNSPLHF
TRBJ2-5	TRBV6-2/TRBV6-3	CASWSFGGLETQYF
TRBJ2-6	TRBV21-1	CASSKLGLAGMAGANVLTF
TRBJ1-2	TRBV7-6	CASSKVPQATTYGYTF
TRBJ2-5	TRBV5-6	CASSSAGVETQYF
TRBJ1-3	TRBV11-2	CASSSTHTTVSGNTIYF
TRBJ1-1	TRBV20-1	CSAPGEGNLNTEAFF
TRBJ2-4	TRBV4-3	CASSQDQLAKNIQYF
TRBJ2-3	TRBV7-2	CASSPRVAETDTQYF
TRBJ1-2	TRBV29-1	CSVEDIRHLYTF
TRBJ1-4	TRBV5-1	CASSPGRVRVEKLFF
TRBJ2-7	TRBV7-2	CASSLAGQVSYEQYF
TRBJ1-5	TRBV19	CANPRGNNQPQHF
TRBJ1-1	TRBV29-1	CSVGYRGGLNTEAFF
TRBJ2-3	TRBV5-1	CASSLTLSNQVADTQYF
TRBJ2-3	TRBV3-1	CASSARREGTDTQYF
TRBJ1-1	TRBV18	CASSPQSSGEGAFF
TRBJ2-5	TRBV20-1	CSAPRPPPETQYF
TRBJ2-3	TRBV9	CASSVDGSGMIAQYF
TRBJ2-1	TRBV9	CASSVGGQNNEQFF
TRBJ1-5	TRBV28	CASGQIKGSSYSNQPQHF
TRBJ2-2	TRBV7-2	CASSLRLAGAGELFF
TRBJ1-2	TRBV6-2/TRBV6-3	CASSGSIGGYTF
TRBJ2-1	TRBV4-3	CASSQDGLASNEQFF
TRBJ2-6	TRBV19	CASSIVISGANVLTF
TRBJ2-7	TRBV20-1	CSARGTRGDSYEQYF
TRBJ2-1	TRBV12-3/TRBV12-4	CASSLWRGAQNEQFF
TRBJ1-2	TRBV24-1	CATSDSGYGYTF
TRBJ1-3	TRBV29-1	CSVEDPGRGPGNTIYF
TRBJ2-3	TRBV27	CASSLGPGGDTQYF
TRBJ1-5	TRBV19	CASSIQINQPQHF
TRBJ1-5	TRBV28	CASSLQGQPQHF
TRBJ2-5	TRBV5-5	CASSRIGETQYF
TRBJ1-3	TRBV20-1	CSAREGQRNTIYF
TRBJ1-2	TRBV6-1	CASQSRPSGGYTF
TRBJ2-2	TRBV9	CASSPSPGIGGELFF
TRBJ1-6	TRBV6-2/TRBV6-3	CASSYFENYNSPLHF
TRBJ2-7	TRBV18	CASSPGQKYEQYF
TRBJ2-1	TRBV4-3	CASSQDWSYYSYNEQFF
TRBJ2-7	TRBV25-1	CASSESSPGLSYEQYF
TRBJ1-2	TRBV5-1	CASRFRQAHYGYTF
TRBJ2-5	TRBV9	CASSVYRDPQETQYF
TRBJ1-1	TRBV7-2	CASSPALMNTEAFF
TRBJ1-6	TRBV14	CASSQGQLNSPLHF
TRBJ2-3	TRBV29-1	CSATGQGTDTQYF
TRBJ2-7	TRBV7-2	CASSLYSAEGRYF
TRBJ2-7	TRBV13	CASSEKQGTKQYF
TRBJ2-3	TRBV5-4	CASSPGRLADTDTQYF
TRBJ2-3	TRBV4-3	CASSQGTRGADTQYF